A single T cell receptor (beta chain) is shown here with its context. The data are from a study of blood T cell repertoires in COVID-19. Study information: Specimens from acute and convalescent COVID-19 originated in the United States, Italy and Spain. PBMCs, B-cell-depleted T cells, or T cells were the source of the cDNA or gDNA that made up the material.

In the original analysis: Estimation of nucleated cell counts relied on the amplification of reference gene primers. Sequencing was performed with immunoSEQ multiplex PCR; in TCRdb, only in-frame clones are kept and a portion is missing. The V and J calls and clone size were taken over from that table, and D and trimming were inferred from the DNA. Among 95,000 to 150,000 clones listed, about four fifths were seen once. Material: peripheral blood. The receptor comes from a human donor in a cohort sampled during active COVID-19.

As DNA, the CDR3 is TGTGCCAGCAGTCTAACCGGGACAGGGGGCTACGAGCAGTACTTC. It encodes CASSLTGTGGYEQYF. The chain carries TRBV2 and TRBJ2-7; TRBD1 aligns across 11 bases. The CDR3 consists of 15 residues. The germline V gene has CDR1 SNHLY and CDR2 FYNNEI. Losses at the gene ends were 5 bases for V and 3 bases for J; bases not matched to a gene: 6.